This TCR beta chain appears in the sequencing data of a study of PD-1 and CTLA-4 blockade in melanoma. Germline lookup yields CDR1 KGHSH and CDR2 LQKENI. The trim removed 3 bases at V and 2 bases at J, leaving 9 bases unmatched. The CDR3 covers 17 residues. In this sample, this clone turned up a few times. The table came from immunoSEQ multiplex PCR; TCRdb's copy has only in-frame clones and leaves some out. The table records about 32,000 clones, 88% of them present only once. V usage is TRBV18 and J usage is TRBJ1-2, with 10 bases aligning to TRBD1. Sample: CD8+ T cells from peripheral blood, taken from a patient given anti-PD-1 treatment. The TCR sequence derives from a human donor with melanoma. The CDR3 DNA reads TGTGCCAGCTCACCGACAGGGGGCACGAACGGGAACTATGGCTACACCTTC. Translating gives CASSPTGGTNGNYGYTF.